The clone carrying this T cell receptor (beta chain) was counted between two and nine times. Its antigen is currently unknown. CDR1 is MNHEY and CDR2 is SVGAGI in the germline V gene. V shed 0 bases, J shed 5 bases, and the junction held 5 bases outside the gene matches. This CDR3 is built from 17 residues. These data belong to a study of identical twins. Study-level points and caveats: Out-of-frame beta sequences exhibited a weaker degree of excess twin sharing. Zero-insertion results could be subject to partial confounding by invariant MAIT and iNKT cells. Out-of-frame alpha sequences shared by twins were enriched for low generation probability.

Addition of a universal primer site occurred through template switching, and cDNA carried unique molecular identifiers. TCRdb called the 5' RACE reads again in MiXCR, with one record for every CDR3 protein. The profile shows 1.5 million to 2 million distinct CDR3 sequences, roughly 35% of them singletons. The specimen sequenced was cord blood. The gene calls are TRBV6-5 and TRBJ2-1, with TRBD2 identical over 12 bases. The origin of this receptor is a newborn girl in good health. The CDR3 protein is CASSYSFRTSGDNEQFF. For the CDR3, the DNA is TGTGCCAGCAGTTACTCGTTTAGGACTAGCGGGGACAATGAGCAGTTCTTC.